This is a list of T cell receptor beta chains from one sample in a study of cytomegalovirus exposure and HLA in healthy donors. Only in-frame clones appear in the TCRdb table, and some are missing; sequencing was by immunoSEQ multiplex PCR. This sample has approximately 65,000 clones, with 80% to 95% found just once. Sequencing was performed on PBMCs. These receptors all stem from a man in his late teens or twenties in good health and CMV-seropositive. Each CDR3 is given with its conserved first and last residue. The order of the fields is clone size, J gene, V gene, CDR3 length, D gene, CDR3 DNA, CDR3 protein. The D gene is left open where the match is weak. Clone size is shown for a subset of rows, as once, few, many or a class of expanded clone.

abundance: -
j_gene: TRBJ1-4
v_gene: TRBV19
len: 14
d_gene: -
CDR3nt: TGTGCCAGTAGTCAAATGGGGGGGCATGAAAAACTGTTTTTT
CDR3aa: CASSQMGGHEKLFF

abundance: once
j_gene: TRBJ2-2
v_gene: TRBV10-1
len: 14
d_gene: -
CDR3nt: TGCGCCAGCAGTGGCGGAGAGAACACCGGGGAGCTGTTTTTT
CDR3aa: CASSGGENTGELFF

abundance: -
j_gene: TRBJ2-7
v_gene: TRBV10-2
len: 14
d_gene: TRBD1
CDR3nt: TGCGCCAGCATAAATCCCGGGACAGGGTACGAGCAGTACTTC
CDR3aa: CASINPGTGYEQYF

abundance: -
j_gene: TRBJ1-5
v_gene: TRBV30
len: 13
d_gene: -
CDR3nt: TGTGCCTGGAGTGTACGGCTAGGGGAGCCCCAGCATTTT
CDR3aa: CAWSVRLGEPQHF

abundance: -
j_gene: TRBJ1-2
v_gene: TRBV6-6
len: 13
d_gene: TRBD1
CDR3nt: TGTGCCAGCAGTTCGGGACAGGAGAGGGGCTACACCTTC
CDR3aa: CASSSGQERGYTF

abundance: -
j_gene: TRBJ2-1
v_gene: TRBV30
len: 16
d_gene: TRBD2
CDR3nt: TGTGCCTGGAGTACGGCCGGACTAGCGGGCTACAATGAGCAGTTCTTC
CDR3aa: CAWSTAGLAGYNEQFF

abundance: -
j_gene: TRBJ2-1
v_gene: TRBV11-3
len: 17
d_gene: -
CDR3nt: TGTGCCAGCAGCTTGGGTAAATGGCAGGGGCTCTACAATGAGCAGTTCTTC
CDR3aa: CASSLGKWQGLYNEQFF

abundance: -
j_gene: TRBJ1-2
v_gene: TRBV4-1
len: 14
d_gene: -
CDR3nt: TGCGCCAGCAGCCAAGATATAACAGGGCCTGGCTACACCTTC
CDR3aa: CASSQDITGPGYTF

abundance: -
j_gene: TRBJ2-7
v_gene: TRBV6-1
len: 17
d_gene: TRBD2
CDR3nt: TGTGCCAGCAGTGAAACCCCACTAGCGTTTAGGTCCTACGAGCAGTACTTC
CDR3aa: CASSETPLAFRSYEQYF

abundance: -
j_gene: TRBJ1-2
v_gene: TRBV11-1
len: 15
d_gene: TRBD1
CDR3nt: TGTGCCAGCAGCTACGACCGGGGACAGTCCTATGGCTACACCTTC
CDR3aa: CASSYDRGQSYGYTF

abundance: -
j_gene: TRBJ2-1
v_gene: TRBV19
len: 17
d_gene: -
CDR3nt: TGTGCCAGTAAGACAGACGCCGGGTCTATGAAAGGGAATGAGCAGTTCTTC
CDR3aa: CASKTDAGSMKGNEQFF

abundance: -
j_gene: TRBJ2-1
v_gene: TRBV7-2
len: 16
d_gene: -
CDR3nt: TGTGCCAGCAGCCCTTTCCCGACGGTGTCCGGGGATGAGCAGTTCTTC
CDR3aa: CASSPFPTVSGDEQFF

abundance: -
j_gene: TRBJ2-3
v_gene: TRBV7-8
len: 20
d_gene: TRBD2
CDR3nt: TGTGCCAGCAGCTTAGATCTCTCGACTAGCGGGGCGGGAGGCACAGATACGCAGTATTTT
CDR3aa: CASSLDLSTSGAGGTDTQYF

abundance: -
j_gene: TRBJ2-1
v_gene: TRBV29-1
len: 16
d_gene: -
CDR3nt: TGCAGCGTTGAAGCTCGTGACGATGAGGGCTACAATGAGCAGTTCTTC
CDR3aa: CSVEARDDEGYNEQFF

abundance: -
j_gene: TRBJ2-7
v_gene: TRBV7-6
len: 15
d_gene: -
CDR3nt: TGTGCCAGCAGCCCCACTATGGGTCCGGCCTACGAGCAGTACTTC
CDR3aa: CASSPTMGPAYEQYF

abundance: -
j_gene: TRBJ1-4
v_gene: TRBV5-6
len: 17
d_gene: TRBD1
CDR3nt: TGTGCCAGCAGCTTGGAGTCAGGGGGTGGAACTAATGAAAAACTGTTTTTT
CDR3aa: CASSLESGGGTNEKLFF

abundance: -
j_gene: TRBJ2-2
v_gene: TRBV28
len: 15
d_gene: TRBD2
CDR3nt: TGTGCCAGCAGTCTAGCGGTGATACGCACCGGGGAGCTGTTTTTT
CDR3aa: CASSLAVIRTGELFF

abundance: once
j_gene: TRBJ2-5
v_gene: TRBV14
len: 13
d_gene: -
CDR3nt: TGTGCCAGCAGCCTCCGAGGGTTAGAGACCCAGTACTTC
CDR3aa: CASSLRGLETQYF

abundance: -
j_gene: TRBJ2-7
v_gene: TRBV9
len: 15
d_gene: -
CDR3nt: TGTGCCAGCAGCGTAGGGCAGGGACACCCCTACGAGCAGTACTTC
CDR3aa: CASSVGQGHPYEQYF

abundance: once
j_gene: TRBJ2-2
v_gene: TRBV11-2
len: 16
d_gene: TRBD1
CDR3nt: TGTGCCAGCAGCTTAGTAACTCAGGGGGCGGCCGGGGAGCTGTTTTTT
CDR3aa: CASSLVTQGAAGELFF

abundance: -
j_gene: TRBJ2-7
v_gene: TRBV6-1
len: 13
d_gene: -
CDR3nt: TGTGCCAGCAGTAACATCGGGTCCTACGAGCAGTACTTC
CDR3aa: CASSNIGSYEQYF

abundance: -
j_gene: TRBJ2-7
v_gene: TRBV19
len: 14
d_gene: TRBD1
CDR3nt: TGTGCCAGTTCAACCGGGACAGGCTCCTACGAGCAGTACTTC
CDR3aa: CASSTGTGSYEQYF

abundance: -
j_gene: TRBJ1-2
v_gene: TRBV11-1
len: 15
d_gene: -
CDR3nt: TGTGCCAGCAGCTTAAGGGAACTAGCTAACTATGGCTACACCTTC
CDR3aa: CASSLRELANYGYTF

abundance: -
j_gene: TRBJ1-1
v_gene: TRBV19
len: 13
d_gene: -
CDR3nt: TGTGCCAGTAGTATAGTAGCAGGGACTGAAGCTTTCTTT
CDR3aa: CASSIVAGTEAFF

abundance: -
j_gene: TRBJ2-6
v_gene: TRBV27
len: 15
d_gene: TRBD1
CDR3nt: TGTGCCAGCAGGGCCCGGGACAGCCGGGCCAACGTCCTGACTTTC
CDR3aa: CASRARDSRANVLTF

abundance: few
j_gene: TRBJ2-1
v_gene: TRBV28
len: 17
d_gene: TRBD1
CDR3nt: TGTGCCAGCAGTTTACCCTCGGACAGGGGGCCTATGGGGGAGCAGTTCTTC
CDR3aa: CASSLPSDRGPMGEQFF

abundance: -
j_gene: TRBJ2-1
v_gene: TRBV7-9
len: 19
d_gene: TRBD1
CDR3nt: TGTGCCAGCAGTTATAGTCAGGGGGACCTGGCAAGGATATACAATGAGCAGTTCTTC
CDR3aa: CASSYSQGDLARIYNEQFF

abundance: -
j_gene: TRBJ2-5
v_gene: TRBV10-3
len: 16
d_gene: TRBD1
CDR3nt: TGTGCCATCAGTGATTATGGGACAGGGGGCCAAGAGACCCAGTACTTC
CDR3aa: CAISDYGTGGQETQYF

abundance: -
j_gene: TRBJ2-3
v_gene: TRBV10-1
len: 16
d_gene: TRBD2
CDR3nt: TGCGCCAGCTCCGCTCTCGCTAGCGGGGGCACAGATACGCAGTATTTT
CDR3aa: CASSALASGGTDTQYF

abundance: -
j_gene: TRBJ1-4
v_gene: TRBV2
len: 11
d_gene: -
CDR3nt: TGTGCCAGCAGTTCAGATGAAAAACTGTTTTTT
CDR3aa: CASSSDEKLFF